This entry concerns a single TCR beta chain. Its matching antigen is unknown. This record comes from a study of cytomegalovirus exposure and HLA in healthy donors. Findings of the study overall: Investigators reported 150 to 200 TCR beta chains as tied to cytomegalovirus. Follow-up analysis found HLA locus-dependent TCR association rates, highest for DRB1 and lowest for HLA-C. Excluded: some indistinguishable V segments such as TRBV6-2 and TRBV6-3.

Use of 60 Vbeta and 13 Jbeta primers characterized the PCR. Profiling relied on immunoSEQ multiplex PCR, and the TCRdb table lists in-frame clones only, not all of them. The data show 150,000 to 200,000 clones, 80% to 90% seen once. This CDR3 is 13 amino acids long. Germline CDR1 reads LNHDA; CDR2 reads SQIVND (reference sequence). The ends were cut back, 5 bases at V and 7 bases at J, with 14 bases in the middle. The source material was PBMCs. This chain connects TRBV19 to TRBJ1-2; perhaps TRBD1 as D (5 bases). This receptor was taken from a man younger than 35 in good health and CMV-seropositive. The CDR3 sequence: CASSSTPGSGYTF. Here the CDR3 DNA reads TGTGCCAGTAGTTCCACCCCAGGGTCTGGCTACACCTTC.